This T cell receptor (beta chain) was recorded in a study of T cell responses to AZD1222 COVID-19 vaccine. Across the whole study: Second-dose schedules of about 4 or about 12 weeks were combined. Notes on the study in general: Repertoires were collected only later (after the peak T cell response had occurred). AZD1222 recipients seropositive at baseline numbered only 6 or 7. Clonal diversity may have been underestimated, and the donors were mostly white British, with more females than males.

The CDR3 contains 14 residues. V was trimmed by 6 bases and J by 5 bases, leaving 14 bases between them. In germline, CDR1 is MNHEY, CDR2 SVGAGI. As to this clone: Its antigen remains unknown.

The method was immunoSEQ multiplex PCR; TCRdb's version includes in-frame clones alone and lacks a portion of them. The sample carries 120,000 or so clones, roughly nine tenths recorded once. This TCR came from an adult in good health. This chain joins TRBV6-5 and TRBJ1-3; D is undetermined. The source was peripheral blood, collected on day 0 of AZD1222 vaccination. Written as DNA, the CDR3 is TGTGCCAGCAGAACGCTCTTGGTTCGAAACACCATATATTTT. Translated, it gives CASRTLLVRNTIYF.